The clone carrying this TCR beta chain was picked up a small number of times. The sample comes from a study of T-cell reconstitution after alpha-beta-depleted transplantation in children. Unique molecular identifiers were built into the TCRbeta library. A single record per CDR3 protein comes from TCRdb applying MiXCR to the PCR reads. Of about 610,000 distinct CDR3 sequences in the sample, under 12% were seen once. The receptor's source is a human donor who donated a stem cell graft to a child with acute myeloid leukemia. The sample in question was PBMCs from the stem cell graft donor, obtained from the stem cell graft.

The chain's CDR3 is CASSARTGLSTEQYF. The CDR3, as DNA: TGTGCCAGCAGCGCCAGGACAGGATTATCAACCGAGCAGTACTTC. V usage is TRBV7-2 and J usage is TRBJ2-7; 7 bases align to TRBD1. This CDR3 comprises 15 residues. CDR1 and CDR2 (germline): SGHTA, FQGNSA. Trimming took 5 bases from V and 6 from J; bases not matched to a gene: 13. Drawing the rest from reference TRBV7-2 and TRBJ2-7, the complete variable domain is GAGVSQSPSNKVTEKGKDVELRCDPISGHTALYWYRQSLGQGLEFLIYFQGNSAPDKSGLPSDRFSAERTGGSVSTLTIQRTQQEDSAVYLCASSARTGLSTEQYFGPGTRLTVT.